The 24 T cell receptor beta chains below all came from one sample that was sequenced in a study of glioma-infiltrating T cells. Using RNA template, CDR3s of TCR alpha and beta were amplified with iRepertoire arm-PCR. TCRdb fed the multiplex PCR reads into MiXCR, producing one record per CDR3 protein. The sample has about 110,000 distinct CDR3 sequences; 25% are singletons. The specimen sequenced was glioma tissue, nonneoplastic brain tissue, or PBMCs (not recorded which). All receptors derive from a human donor with low-grade glioma or glioblastoma, undergoing nonglioma brain surgery, or in good health (not recorded which).

The V and J genes are TRBV6-2 or TRBV6-3 and TRBJ1-1; possible D gene TRBD1, 5 bases. The germline gives CDR1 MNHEY, CDR2 SVGEGT. The CDR3 sequence is 14 residues long. Here the CDR3 DNA reads TGTGTTAGCAGTAAGACAGCCGCGAACACTGAAGCTTTCTTT. Translating it yields CVSSKTAANTEAFF.

The rearrangement uses TRBV6-2 or TRBV6-3 and TRBJ2-5; tentatively, D is TRBD1 or TRBD2 (6 bases each). Germline CDR1 is MNHEY and CDR2 is SVGEGT. Trimming removed 7 bases from V and 9 bases from J, with 33 bases in between. The CDR3 loop spans 18 amino acids. CDR3 in DNA: TGTGCCAGCACACGGTACCGGAGGGACAAGGAATTTTACGAGGCCCAGTACTTC. Protein: CASTRYRRDKEFYEAQYF.

In this sample, this clonotype turned up many times. V and J are TRBV7-2 and TRBJ2-7; D uncertain. Germline assignment: CDR1 SGHTA and CDR2 FQGNSA. The ends were cut back, 2 bases at V and 0 bases at J, with 8 bases in the middle. This CDR3 is 14 amino acids long. The CDR3 DNA sequence: TGTGCCAGCAGCTTAAAAGGGAACTCCTACGAGCAGTACTTC. The encoded protein is CASSLKGNSYEQYF.

The V call is TRBV30, the J call TRBJ2-3; D gene uncertain. The CDR3 sequence is 12 residues long. The germline gives CDR1 GTSNPN, CDR2 SVGIG (reference sequence). Trimming shortened V by 0 bases and J by 5 bases, and 6 bases separated the two germline ends. CDR3 residues: CAWSVWQDTQYF. Written as DNA, the CDR3 is TGTGCCTGGAGTGTCTGGCAAGATACGCAGTATTTT.

This rearrangement joins TRBV7-2 to TRBJ2-4; possible D gene TRBD2, 6 bases. CDR3 size: 17 residues. The germline V gene encodes CDR1 SGHTA and CDR2 FQGNSA. V was shortened by 4 bases and J by 0 bases, with 16 bases between the two germline ends. CDR3 DNA sequence: TGTGCCAGCAGCTCTGGGGGGTGTTCCCTAGCCAAAAACATTCAGTACTTC. Translating gives CASSSGGCSLAKNIQYF. Looking up the rest from reference TRBV7-2 and TRBJ2-4 gives the full variable domain: GAGVSQSPSNKVTEKGKDVELRCDPISGHTALYWYRQSLGQGLEFLIYFQGNSAPDKSGLPSDRFSAERTGGSVSTLTIQRTQQEDSAVYLCASSSGGCSLAKNIQYFGAGTRLSVL.

This clonotype has only a few counts. The CDR3 region is CASSRSGSSYEQYF. As DNA, the CDR3 is TGTGCCAGCAGTCGTAGCGGGAGTAGCTACGAGCAGTACTTC. The chain uses TRBV12-3 or TRBV12-4 and TRBJ2-7, with 9 nucleotides matching TRBD2. CDR3 length: 14 amino acids. Trimming at V came to 5 bases and at J to 3 bases, leaving 5 bases not matched to a gene.

Many counts were recorded for this clonotype. The gene calls are TRBV20-1 and TRBJ2-5; 8 bases line up with TRBD2. The CDR3 contains 14 residues. Unmatched junction bases numbered 8, after V lost 6 bases and J lost 2 bases. Germline V gene lookup returns CDR1 DFQATT and CDR2 SNEGSKA (reference sequence). As DNA, the CDR3 is TGCAGTGCGCTGCAGTTAGCGGGGCAAGAGACCCAGTACTTC. Translation gives CSALQLAGQETQYF.

Of note for this clonotype: A much more abundant neighbour one base away suggests this may be a read error. This rearrangement joins TRBV4-1 to TRBJ1-2, with D possibly TRBD1 on 5 matching bases. Germline V CDR1 and CDR2: MGHRA, YSYEKL. The CDR3 sequence is 15 residues long. CDR3 sequence reads: CANSQDTTDNYGYTF. The CDR3 region has the DNA TGCGCCAACAGCCAAGATACGACAGATAACTATGGCTACACCTTC.

J is TRBJ2-1 and V is TRBV6-9; TRBD2 aligns across 9 bases. CDR3 size: 15 residues. Germline assignment: CDR1 MNHGY and CDR2 SVAAGI. J gave up 5 bases and V 3 bases, and 5 bases lay outside the gene matches. The CDR3 DNA sequence: TGTGCCAGCAGTTACGGGCGGGGGGGGCACAATGAGCAGTTCTTC. It specifies CASSYGRGGHNEQFF.

This clonotype was counted once. The V call is TRBV28, the J call TRBJ1-5, with D unresolved. Per the germline V gene, CDR1 is MDHEN and CDR2 is SYDVKM. The CDR3 runs to 13 residues. The CDR3 protein is CDRSLVGNQPQHF. The CDR3 nucleotides are TGTGACAGAAGTTTAGTGGGGAATCAGCCCCAGCATTTT.

The sample holds a few counts of this clonotype. The V gene is TRBV9, the J gene TRBJ2-3, with D tentatively TRBD1 (5 bases). Germline CDR1 is SGDLS and CDR2 is YYNGEE. Trimming removed 4 bases from V and 1 base from J, with 7 bases in between. This CDR3 is 13 amino acids long. The chain's CDR3 is CASSSRGTDTQYF. The CDR3 nucleotides are TGTGCCAGCAGCAGCAGGGGCACAGATACGCAGTATTTT.

This clonotype was counted many times. The genes are TRBV27 and TRBJ2-7; 9 bases map to TRBD1. This CDR3 is built from 17 residues. After removal of 5 bases from V and 1 base from J, the junction contained 12 bases not matched to a gene. Germline V gene data show CDR1 as MNHEY and CDR2 as SMNVEV (reference sequence). This CDR3 reads CASSLGQGSPSSYEQYF. DNA for the CDR3: TGTGCCAGCAGTCTGGGACAGGGATCCCCATCGTCCTACGAGCAGTACTTC.

In this sample, this clonotype turned up once. The V and J genes are TRBV7-9 and TRBJ2-5; 8 bases agree with TRBD1. Trimming cost V 4 bases and J 5 bases; bases outside gene matches: 6. The CDR3 is 14 residues long. Germline V gives CDR1 SEHNR, CDR2 FQNEAQ (reference sequence). CDR3 in DNA: TGTGCCAGCAGCTCGGACAGGGCCCGGGAGACCCAGTACTTC. Translated, it gives CASSSDRARETQYF.

Remarks on this clonotype: The junction and the germline gene differ at one end; a read error may be behind it. The rearrangement uses TRBV20-1 and TRBJ2-1; tentatively, D is TRBD2 (5 bases). The CDR3 covers 11 residues. The germline V gene has CDR1 DFQATT and CDR2 SNEGSKA (reference sequence). The CDR3 DNA is TGCACTGCTGGAGGAAACAATGAGCAGTTCTTC. Translation gives CTAGGNNEQFF.

Notes on this clonotype: The junction shows a germline mismatch at one end, possibly a read error. The V call is TRBV20-1, the J call TRBJ2-7; TRBD1 agrees at 10 bases. Germline CDR1 DFQATT, CDR2 SNEGSKA (reference sequence). The CDR3 extends over 14 amino acids. The DNA for the CDR3 is TGCAATGCTGGTGGGGGGACAGGGGTCAACGAGCAGTACTTC. Its protein product is CNAGGGTGVNEQYF.

This clonotype was observed many times. V gene TRBV7-2 combines with J gene TRBJ2-5; TRBD1 aligns across 11 bases. This CDR3 is 15 amino acids long. V was pared by 6 bases and J by 5 bases, with 8 bases of the junction left unmatched. CDR1 is SGHTA, CDR2 FQGNSA, per germline. CDR3 sequence (DNA): TGTGCCAGCAGTACCAGGACAGGGGGCAGGGAGACCCAGTACTTC. This encodes CASSTRTGGRETQYF.

This clonotype was picked up a small number of times. A much larger clone differs by one base, so this may be a read error. V gene TRBV7-2 combines with J gene TRBJ2-3; D is perhaps TRBD2 (5 bases). Germline V lookup: CDR1 SGHTA, CDR2 FQGNSA. Trimming shortened V by 3 bases and J by 2 bases, and 6 bases separated the two germline ends. This CDR3 is built from 13 residues. CDR3 in amino acids: CASSFRDTDTQYF. The CDR3 DNA reads TGTGCCAGCAGCTTCCGGGACACAGATACGCAGTATTTT.

This clonotype was detected many times. The chain recombines TRBV7-9 with TRBJ2-3; D ambiguous. In germline, CDR1 is SEHNR, CDR2 FQNEAQ (reference sequence). CDR3 length: 13 residues. With 4 bases removed from V and 10 bases from J, the gap between germline ends came to 15 bases. The DNA for the CDR3 is TGTGCCAGCAGCTCCTCCCCCGTAGTTGCGCAGTATTTT. Protein: CASSSSPVVAQYF.

This clonotype was picked up many times. CDR3: CASSGEIVADTQYF. As DNA, the CDR3 is TGTGCCAGCAGCGGGGAAATTGTGGCAGATACGCAGTATTTT. The chain combines TRBV9 with TRBJ2-3; the D is unclear. Per the germline V gene, CDR1 is SGDLS and CDR2 is YYNGEE. This CDR3 has 14 amino acids. With 3 bases removed from V and 4 bases from J, the gap between germline ends came to 12 bases.

This clonotype occurred a few times. This sequence joins TRBV7-9 and TRBJ1-1, with D unresolved. V was trimmed by 7 bases and J by 4 bases, leaving 16 bases between them. CDR1 SEHNR and CDR2 FQNEAQ come from the germline V gene (reference sequence). There are 14 residues in the CDR3. As DNA, the CDR3 is TGTGCCAGCACCCCCCCCTTCAGGCTCACTGAAGCTTTCTTT. This sequence encodes CASTPPFRLTEAFF.

At least ten counts were recorded for this clonotype. V usage is TRBV2 and J usage is TRBJ1-5; the D gene is possibly TRBD1 (5 bases). CDR1 is SNHLY and CDR2 is FYNNEI in the germline V gene. V shed 6 bases and J shed 5 bases, with 14 bases lying between them. CDR3 length equals 14 residues. CDR3 sequence (DNA): TGTGCCAGCAGGCGGCCAGGGAGCGATCAGCCCCAGCATTTT. Translated: CASRRPGSDQPQHF.

In its sample, this clonotype was seen many times. The chain couples TRBV29-1 to TRBJ2-7; D remains unclear. Germline CDR1 SQVTM, CDR2 ANQGSEA. Trimming shortened V by 4 bases and J by 1 base, and 8 bases separated the two germline ends. The CDR3 runs 12 residues. The CDR3 nucleotides read TGCAGCGTTGGAAGTCGTTCCTACGAGCAGTACTTC. This translates into CSVGSRSYEQYF.

This clonotype showed up many times. The chain has TRBV7-2 and TRBJ2-3; 10 bases are a match to TRBD2. Unmatched junction bases numbered 6, after V lost 3 bases and J lost 0 bases. This CDR3 has 17 amino acids. Germline loops: CDR1 SGHTA, CDR2 FQGNSA. CDR3 residues: CASSFPAGGTSTDTQYF. CDR3 coding DNA: TGTGCCAGCAGCTTCCCAGCGGGAGGGACTAGCACAGATACGCAGTATTTT.

To note about this clonotype: The conserved phenylalanine or tryptophan is not found at the CDR3 terminus, so this likely reflects a read error. The V and J genes are TRBV20-1 and TRBJ1-1, with D possibly matching TRBD1 (5 bases). The germline CDR1 and CDR2 sequences are DFQATT and SNEGSKA (reference sequence). The CDR3 covers 11 residues. Trimming stripped 6 bases from V and 11 bases from J, with 16 bases between. The CDR3 DNA sequence: TGCAGTGCCGAGGGGCACACGGAGGCTTTCTGT. This gives the protein CSAEGHTEAFC.